Following are 10 T cell receptor beta chains from one sample sequenced in a study of cytomegalovirus exposure and HLA in healthy donors. PCR used 60 Vbeta primers and 13 Jbeta primers. Sequencing was performed with immunoSEQ multiplex PCR; in TCRdb, only in-frame clones are kept and a portion is missing. The table includes over 150,000 clones, roughly 80% detected once. The sample comprised PBMCs. The origin of the receptors is a male donor in good health and CMV-seropositive.

The V call is TRBV7-6, the J call TRBJ1-5; 9 nucleotides line up with TRBD1. Germline values: CDR1 SGHVS, CDR2 FNYEAQ. Trimming at V came to 0 bases and at J to 4 bases, leaving 4 bases not matched to a gene. The CDR3 totals 16 residues. The CDR3 nucleotides are TGTGCCAGCAGCTTAGCCGCGGACAGGGGAAATCAGCCCCAGCATTTT. It specifies CASSLAADRGNQPQHF.

The chain couples TRBV5-1 to TRBJ2-5; the match to TRBD1 covers 7 bases. The CDR3 loop spans 15 amino acids. Germline trimming cut 5 bases from V and 2 bases from J; bases unmatched to any gene: 9. Germline assignment: CDR1 SGHRS and CDR2 YFSETQ. The CDR3 reads CASSHRGQRQETQYF. In DNA, the CDR3 is TGCGCCAGCAGTCACAGGGGTCAACGACAAGAGACCCAGTACTTC.

The chain employs TRBV30 and TRBJ1-2; a possible D gene is TRBD1 (5 bases). The CDR3 has 11 residues. The V and J ends lost 2 bases and 7 bases respectively, with 8 bases between them. Germline V gives CDR1 GTSNPN, CDR2 SVGIG (reference sequence). CDR3 amino acids: CAWSQGSGYTF. The CDR3 DNA is TGTGCCTGGAGTCAGGGAAGTGGCTACACCTTC.

This clone was found once. The rearrangement uses TRBV29-1 and TRBJ2-7, with a possible D match to TRBD1 (6 bases). V lost 4 bases to trimming and J lost 4 bases, with 14 bases between them. This CDR3 contains 13 residues. Germline-derived CDR1 and CDR2 are SQVTM and ANQGSEA. CDR3 bases: TGCAGCGTTGGAAGGGGGTCGGGGTACGAGCAGTACTTC. Residues: CSVGRGSGYEQYF.

The chain uses TRBV6-5 and TRBJ2-5, with D tentatively TRBD2 (5 bases). V shed 11 bases and J shed 5 bases, with 12 bases lying between them. The CDR3 extends over 11 amino acids. Germline V gives CDR1 MNHEY, CDR2 SVGAGI. CDR3 amino acids: CASRGWETQYF. In DNA, the CDR3 is TGTGCCTCCCGCGGGTGGGAGACCCAGTACTTC.

The CDR3 DNA reads as TGTGCCAGCAGCCCCCCTGGACAGGGGGATGGGGACGAGCAGTACTTC. This translates into CASSPPGQGDGDEQYF. This chain joins TRBV7-9 and TRBJ2-7; TRBD1 matches at 10 bases. The CDR3 runs to 16 residues. V shed 5 bases and J 5 bases; nucleotides not matched to a gene: 12. Germline V gene lookup returns CDR1 SEHNR and CDR2 FQNEAQ (reference sequence).

A word on this clone: At one end the junction does not follow the germline gene, possibly because of a read error. The rearrangement joins TRBV10-2 to TRBJ2-4, with a weak D call TRBD2 (5 bases). Germline V gene sequence: CDR1 WSHSY, CDR2 SAAADI. This CDR3 region has 14 residues. This CDR3 reads CASSGAGSKNSQYF. In DNA form, the CDR3 reads TGCGCCAGCAGTGGGGCGGGCAGCAAAAACAGTCAGTACTTC.

This clone came up a few times. V gene TRBV11-2 combines with J gene TRBJ2-2; 7 nucleotides match TRBD2. CDR3 length: 16 residues. Looked up from germline, CDR1 is SGHAT and CDR2 is FQNNGV. Trimming removed 5 bases from V and 1 base from J; junction bases left unmatched: 7. CDR3 in DNA: TGTGCCAGCAGCCCCTTGGGGAGGGAGAACACCGGGGAGCTGTTTTTT. Protein sequence: CASSPLGRENTGELFF.

The V and J genes are TRBV28 and TRBJ1-1, with a possible D match to TRBD1 (6 bases). V shed 6 bases and J shed 0 bases, with 14 bases lying between them. CDR1 is MDHEN, CDR2 SYDVKM, per germline. The CDR3 runs to 15 residues. The CDR3 DNA reads TGTGCCAGCAGGCAACGGACAGTGATGAACACTGAAGCTTTCTTT. It encodes CASRQRTVMNTEAFF.

This chain uses TRBV5-4 with TRBJ2-5; 8 positions match TRBD1. The CDR3 loop spans 13 amino acids. V trimming: 4 bases; J trimming: 5 bases; junction bases outside the gene matches: 4. Germline V gene lookup returns CDR1 SGHNT and CDR2 YYREEE (reference sequence). The CDR3 bases are TGTGCCAGCAGCGCGACAGGGGTCGAGACCCAGTACTTC. This gives the protein CASSATGVETQYF. The whole variable domain, filled in from reference TRBV5-4 and TRBJ2-5, reads ETGVTQSPTHLIKTRGQQVTLRCSSQSGHNTVSWYQQALGQGPQFIFQYYREEENGRGNFPPRFSGLQFPNYSSELNVNALELDDSALYLCASSATGVETQYFGPGTRLLVL.